The sequence of this T cell receptor (beta chain) was determined in a study of T cell clones after liver transplantation. Study background: Liver transplant recipients had immunosuppression withdrawal attempted within 2 years. General study results and limits: Donor-reactive sequences fell more than third party-reactive ones, suggesting partial deletion. Post-transplant time points were not standardized, so conclusions are preliminary.

Trimming removed 9 bases from V and 0 bases from J, with 12 bases in between. This CDR3 contains 13 residues. Per germline, CDR1 SNHLY and CDR2 FYNNEI. Sorting of unstimulated PBMCs yielded separate CD3+CD4+ and CD3+CD8+ fractions. Comments on this clone: The target antigen is unknown.

Clones were read by immunoSEQ multiplex PCR, and TCRdb kept only the in-frame ones, dropping some. Of about 11,000 clones in the sample, around 71% were seen once. This sequence originates from a human patient who received a liver transplant. Some of the T cells may derive from the graft donor. The sample consisted of CD4+ T cells from blood, taken around 32 months after liver transplant. The chain links TRBV2 to TRBJ2-7, with TRBD1 as a possible D gene (5 bases). The CDR3 protein is CARSGPFSYEQYF. CDR3 nucleotides: TGTGCCAGATCAGGGCCATTCTCCTACGAGCAGTACTTC.